The 27 T cell receptor beta chains below come from one sample, sequenced in a study of neurological immune-mediated disorders. Each CDR3 protein gets one entry after TCRdb re-called the 5' RACE reads with MiXCR. In the table there are some 34,000 distinct CDR3 sequences, about 1.6% of which are singletons. Input material: PBMCs. These TCRs come from a woman in her thirties with multiple sclerosis.

This clonotype was counted at least ten times. J is TRBJ2-1 and V is TRBV7-8, with D perhaps matching TRBD1 (6 bases). The length of the CDR3 is 13 residues. The germline V gene has CDR1 SGHVS and CDR2 FQNEAQ. Trimming pared 3 bases from V and 8 bases from J, leaving 11 bases between. Here the CDR3 DNA reads TGTGCCAGCAGCTTCCGAGAGGGGGATGAGCAGTTCTTC. It encodes CASSFREGDEQFF.

Many counts were recorded for this clonotype. This chain uses TRBV21-1 with TRBJ1-4. TRBV21-1 is designated a pseudogene. This CDR3 region has 14 residues. The CDR3 reads CASSKAAWNEKLFF. The DNA of the CDR3 is TGTGCCAGCAGCAAGGCGGCTTGGAATGAAAAACTGTTTTTT.

This clonotype was picked up many times. The V gene is TRBV3-1, the J gene TRBJ1-2, with D possibly TRBD1 on 5 matching bases. V was clipped by 1 base and J by 6 bases, with 15 bases between them. CDR1 and CDR2 from the germline V gene are LGHDT and YNNKEL (reference sequence). The CDR3 length is 15 residues. In DNA form, the CDR3 reads TGTGCCAGCAGCCAAGCCGTAGACAGACTCAATGGCTACACCTTC. This sequence encodes CASSQAVDRLNGYTF.

This clonotype was observed many times. This chain uses TRBV12-3 or TRBV12-4 with TRBJ2-7; TRBD1 matches 10 bases. Germline trimming cut 4 bases from V and 0 bases from J; bases unmatched to any gene: 6. The CDR3 runs to 16 residues. CDR3 DNA sequence: TGTGCCAGCAGTTCGAGACAGGGGGCGAGCTCCTACGAGCAGTACTTC. Amino acids: CASSSRQGASSYEQYF.

This clonotype was seen at least ten times. This rearrangement joins TRBV6-5 to TRBJ2-7; no definite D call. CDR3 length: 13 amino acids. V gave up 8 bases and J gave up 3 bases, with 14 bases separating them. Germline V lookup: CDR1 MNHEY, CDR2 SVGAGI. The CDR3 DNA reads as TGTGCCAGCCACCCGTGGAGAGGCTACGAGCAGTACTTC. Translated: CASHPWRGYEQYF.

This clonotype has at least ten counts. This chain uses TRBV7-9 with TRBJ1-4, with unresolved D. The CDR3 sequence is 14 residues long. CDR1 SEHNR and CDR2 FQNEAQ come from the germline V gene (reference sequence). V dropped 1 base and J dropped 0 bases, with 3 bases sitting between them. The CDR3 DNA sequence: TGTGCCAGCAGCTTAGGAGCAACTAATGAAAAACTGTTTTTT. The encoded protein is CASSLGATNEKLFF.

Details on this clonotype: This clone may be a read error of a much larger clone one base away. A read error is likely, as this CDR3 ends without the conserved phenylalanine or tryptophan. This chain links TRBV20-1 with TRBJ2-1; possible D gene TRBD2, 5 bases. V dropped 2 bases and J dropped 10 bases, with 6 bases sitting between them. Germline V gene lookup returns CDR1 DFQATT and CDR2 SNEGSKA (reference sequence). The CDR3 totals 10 residues. Here the CDR3 reads CSARREEQFI. The CDR3 nucleotides read TGCAGTGCTAGAAGGGAGGAGCAGTTCATC.

This clonotype was counted a few times. This chain uses TRBV20-1 with TRBJ2-3; no clear D gene. Per germline, CDR1 DFQATT and CDR2 SNEGSKA (reference sequence). The length of the CDR3 is 11 residues. Trimming cost V 4 bases and J 9 bases, with 11 bases left between them. CDR3 in amino acids: CSATDQVTQYF. The CDR3 DNA sequence: TGCAGTGCTACGGACCAAGTCACGCAGTATTTT.

This clonotype was counted at least ten times. The chain uses TRBV10-3 and TRBJ1-6, with TRBD1 as a possible D gene (5 bases). Trimming removed 11 bases at V and 6 bases at J, with 11 bases between. The CDR3 covers 12 residues. CDR1 ENHRY and CDR2 SYGVKD come from the germline V gene. CDR3 in amino acids: CAVRDSNSPLHF. CDR3 nucleotide sequence: TGTGCCGTCCGGGACTCTAATTCACCCCTCCACTTT.

This clonotype was found many times. V gene TRBV6-1 combines with J gene TRBJ2-3; either TRBD1 or TRBD2 may fit D (6 bases each). Germline V gene data show CDR1 as MNHNS and CDR2 as SASEGT. This CDR3 comprises 14 residues. V lost 8 bases, J lost 3 bases, and 15 bases lay in between. The CDR3 protein is CASLGWGATDTQYF. The DNA of the CDR3 is TGTGCCAGCCTCGGATGGGGGGCTACAGATACGCAGTATTTT.

In its sample, this clonotype was seen many times. The V gene is TRBV6-6, the J gene TRBJ2-3; D may match TRBD1 or TRBD2 (5 bases each). This CDR3 has 15 residues. Germline V gene data show CDR1 as MNHNY and CDR2 as SVGAGI (reference sequence). V lost 6 bases to trimming and J lost 1 base, with 14 bases between them. CDR3 in amino acids: CASSRRGAGTDTQYF. CDR3 DNA sequence: TGTGCCAGCAGCCGGAGAGGGGCCGGCACAGATACGCAGTATTTT.

This clonotype has a count of ten or more. The gene calls are TRBV5-1 and TRBJ2-3; 9 nucleotides line up with TRBD1. The J segment lost 6 bases and the V segment lost 4 bases, leaving 3 bases of the junction unmatched. Germline-derived CDR1 and CDR2 are SGHRS and YFSETQ. The CDR3 covers 13 residues. As DNA, the CDR3 is TGCGCCAGCAGCAACAGGGGGCGCGATACGCAGTATTTT. Encoded protein: CASSNRGRDTQYF.

This clonotype has at least ten counts. This sequence joins TRBV5-1 and TRBJ1-1, with D unresolved. This CDR3 has 15 residues. The ends were cut back, 1 base at V and 1 base at J, with 11 bases in the middle. Germline CDR1 SGHRS, CDR2 YFSETQ. The CDR3 nucleotides are TGCGCCAGCAGCTTGTATGTGCCGGAGAACACTGAAGCTTTCTTT. This gives the protein CASSLYVPENTEAFF.

This clonotype was counted ten times or more. CDR3 sequence: CSVGERGPYEQYF. The CDR3 nucleotides read TGCAGCGTTGGGGAGCGGGGGCCATACGAGCAGTACTTC. The chain is built from TRBV29-1 and TRBJ2-7; 8 bases agree with TRBD2. CDR3 length equals 13 residues. Germline-derived CDR1 and CDR2 are SQVTM and ANQGSEA. J gave up 4 bases and V 4 bases, and 6 bases lay outside the gene matches.

This clonotype was recorded many times. The DNA for the CDR3 is TGCGCCAGCAGCTCGGACAGGGGGCTCTACGAGCAGTACTTC. Translated, it gives CASSSDRGLYEQYF. The chain uses TRBV5-1 and TRBJ2-7, with 11 bases that match TRBD1. The germline V gene encodes CDR1 SGHRS and CDR2 YFSETQ. This CDR3 is built from 14 residues. The ends lost 3 bases at V and 3 bases at J; junction bases unmatched: 2.

This clonotype was seen repeatedly, ten times or more. The chain uses TRBV6-6 and TRBJ1-2, with D unresolved. Trimming took 8 bases from V and 9 from J, leaving 10 bases between them. Germline-derived CDR1 and CDR2 are MNHNY and SVGAGI (reference sequence). CDR3 length equals 10 residues. CDR3 sequence reads: CASYGFSYTF. CDR3 sequence (DNA): TGTGCCAGCTATGGGTTTAGCTACACCTTC.

In this sample, this clonotype turned up many times. V and J are TRBV7-2 and TRBJ2-7, with 7 bases identical to TRBD2. This CDR3 has 14 amino acids. CDR1 is SGHTA, CDR2 FQGNSA, per germline. V shed 0 bases, J shed 5 bases, and the junction held 4 bases outside the gene matches. The CDR3 sequence: CASSLAGGDDEQYF. In nucleotides, the CDR3 is TGTGCCAGCAGCTTAGCTGGGGGGGACGACGAGCAGTACTTC.

This clonotype appeared many times. The rearrangement uses TRBV6-5 and TRBJ1-4; the D gene is possibly TRBD1 (5 bases). CDR3 length: 16 residues. Between the trimmed V and J ends, which lost 6 bases and 0 bases, there was a span of 14 bases. Looked up from germline, CDR1 is MNHEY and CDR2 is SVGAGI. The CDR3, as DNA: TGTGCCAGCAGCCCGGCAGGGTTTGCAACTAATGAAAAACTGTTTTTT. This encodes CASSPAGFATNEKLFF.

This clonotype was observed at least ten times. The chain links TRBV4-1 to TRBJ1-6; no clear D. With 1 base removed from V and 7 bases from J, the gap between germline ends came to 5 bases. The CDR3 has 13 residues. Germline CDR1 reads MGHRA; CDR2 reads YSYEKL. As DNA, the CDR3 is TGCGCCAGCAGCCAAGTAACCAATTCACCCCTCCACTTT. It is translated as CASSQVTNSPLHF.

This clonotype was seen ten or more times. This chain joins TRBV7-2 and TRBJ2-5, with D tentatively TRBD2 (6 bases). This CDR3 region has 14 residues. From germline, CDR1 is SGHTA and CDR2 FQGNSA. Between the trimmed V and J ends, which lost 6 bases and 2 bases, there was a span of 13 bases. The CDR3 loop reads CASSRDFLQETQYF. For the CDR3, the DNA is TGTGCCAGCAGTCGGGACTTCCTACAAGAGACCCAGTACTTC.

This clonotype was observed many times. The genes are TRBV6-6 and TRBJ1-2; D might be TRBD1 (6 bases). V was cut by 0 bases and J by 4 bases, with 9 bases left in between. The length of the CDR3 is 14 residues. The germline V gene encodes CDR1 MNHNY and CDR2 SVGAGI (reference sequence). CDR3 sequence reads: CASSYSDSFYGYTF. The CDR3 region has the DNA TGTGCCAGCAGTTACTCGGACAGCTTCTATGGCTACACCTTC.

This clonotype was seen many times. The chain employs TRBV5-1 and TRBJ2-7, with D maybe TRBD2 (7 bases). V lost 6 bases and J 2 bases, leaving 18 bases between the germline ends. CDR1 is SGHRS and CDR2 is YFSETQ in the germline V gene. The CDR3 extends over 15 amino acids. The CDR3 region has the DNA TGCGCCAGCAATAGAGGGGGGGGGATGACCTACGAGCAGTACTTC. This encodes CASNRGGGMTYEQYF.

This clonotype was observed at least ten times. This sequence joins TRBV12-3 or TRBV12-4 and TRBJ2-3; D might be TRBD1 (6 bases). The ends were cut back, 6 bases at V and 8 bases at J, with 12 bases in the middle. The CDR3 sequence is 12 residues long. CDR3 sequence (DNA): TGTGCCAGCAGCCTAGGGGGTTTTACGCAGTATTTT. It specifies CASSLGGFTQYF.

This chain joins TRBV20-1 and TRBJ1-1, with D uncertain. Germline CDR1 DFQATT, CDR2 SNEGSKA (reference sequence). This CDR3 spans 10 amino acids. The V gene lost 1 base and the J gene lost 4 bases, with 1 base spanning the gap. CDR3 nucleotide sequence: TGCAGTGCTAGAGGCACTGAAGCTTTCTTT. It translates to CSARGTEAFF.

This clonotype has a count of ten or more. The chain combines TRBV15 with TRBJ2-7; no firm D call. Between the trimmed V and J ends, which lost 6 bases and 2 bases, there was a span of 8 bases. The CDR3 has 12 amino acids. CDR1 is LNHNV, CDR2 YYDKDF, per germline (reference sequence). The CDR3 here is CATRTGPYEQYF. The CDR3 DNA follows: TGTGCCACCAGGACCGGGCCCTACGAGCAGTACTTC.

This clonotype was observed many times. This chain connects TRBV5-1 to TRBJ1-4, with a weak D call TRBD1 (5 bases). Germline values: CDR1 SGHRS, CDR2 YFSETQ. The CDR3 is 13 amino acids. Trimming cost V 4 bases and J 7 bases, with 11 bases left between them. CDR3 sequence (DNA): TGCGCCAGCAGCCTGGGACTTCGTGAAAAACTGTTTTTT. Protein product: CASSLGLREKLFF.

This clonotype was picked up a small number of times. The chain carries TRBV27 and TRBJ2-5; 10 nucleotides match TRBD1. The J segment lost 4 bases and the V segment lost 6 bases, leaving 5 bases of the junction unmatched. The germline CDR1 and CDR2 sequences are MNHEY and SMNVEV (reference sequence). The CDR3 runs 14 residues. The CDR3 DNA follows: TGTGCCAGCAGCAAAGACAGGGGGCCAGAGACCCAGTACTTC. Its protein is CASSKDRGPETQYF.